The subject of this entry is one TCR beta chain. Its target is not known. The sample originates from a study of beta chain features in type 1 diabetes. Reverse transcribing all isolated RNA meant expressed TCRB transcripts were sequenced. Profiled with immunoSEQ multiplex PCR; TCRdb holds only in-frame clones, not every one. The table shows 200,000 to 300,000 clones, with over 65% occurring only once. Study-wide findings and caveats: Shorter TCRB CDR3s, moderately but significantly so, were found in Type 1 diabetes patients in all four CD4+ subsets. When cDNA is sequenced, cells with high TCR expression could be over-represented.

The sequence was obtained from a man aged 25-45 years in good health. The sample consisted of naive CD4+ T cells from blood.

The CDR3 bases are TGTGCCAGCAGTCCCACGGGGGCGGGTCCCACAGATACGCAGTATTTT. It codes for CASSPTGAGPTDTQYF. This chain uses TRBV28 with TRBJ2-3; D is possibly TRBD1 or TRBD2 (6 bases each). Trimming cost V 5 bases and J 2 bases, with 17 bases left between them. Germline V gene sequence: CDR1 MDHEN, CDR2 SYDVKM. The CDR3 loop spans 16 amino acids.